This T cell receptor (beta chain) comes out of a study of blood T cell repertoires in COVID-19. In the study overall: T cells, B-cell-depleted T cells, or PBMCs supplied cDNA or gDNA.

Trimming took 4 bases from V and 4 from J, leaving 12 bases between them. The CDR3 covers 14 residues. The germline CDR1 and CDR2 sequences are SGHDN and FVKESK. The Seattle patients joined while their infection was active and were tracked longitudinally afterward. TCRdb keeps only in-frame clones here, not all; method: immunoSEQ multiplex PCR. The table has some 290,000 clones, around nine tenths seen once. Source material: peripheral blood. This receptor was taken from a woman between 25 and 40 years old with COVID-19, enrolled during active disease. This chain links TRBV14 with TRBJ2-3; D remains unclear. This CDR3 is CASSRPYDSDTQYF. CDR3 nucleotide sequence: TGTGCCAGCAGCCGCCCCTATGATTCAGATACGCAGTATTTT.